This record covers a single TCR beta chain. Donors showed nominal health when sampled, although they likely had unrecorded immune exposures. Germline CDR1 and CDR2: LGHNA and YNFKEQ. V gave up 4 bases and J gave up 2 bases; unmatched junction bases: 8. The CDR3 sequence is 16 residues long. The PCR used 60 Vbeta and 13 Jbeta primers. Authors' analysis steps: Approximately 12 million of the about 80 million unique TCR beta chains counted in a later analysis were shared. Clones were read by immunoSEQ multiplex PCR, and TCRdb kept only the in-frame ones, dropping some. Clone size and the V and J calls come from that table; the DNA yielded D and trimming. The sample records over 100,000 clones, about 75% being singletons. This record belongs to a study of cytomegalovirus exposure and HLA in healthy donors.

This TCR derives from a woman aged 40 to 50 in good health and CMV-seronegative. Sequencing used PBMCs. The V gene is TRBV4-2, the J gene TRBJ1-1; 9 nucleotides line up with TRBD1. The CDR3 region is CASSRRDRERNTEAFF. The CDR3 coding sequence is TGTGCCAGCAGCCGCCGGGACAGGGAAAGAAACACTGAAGCTTTCTTT.